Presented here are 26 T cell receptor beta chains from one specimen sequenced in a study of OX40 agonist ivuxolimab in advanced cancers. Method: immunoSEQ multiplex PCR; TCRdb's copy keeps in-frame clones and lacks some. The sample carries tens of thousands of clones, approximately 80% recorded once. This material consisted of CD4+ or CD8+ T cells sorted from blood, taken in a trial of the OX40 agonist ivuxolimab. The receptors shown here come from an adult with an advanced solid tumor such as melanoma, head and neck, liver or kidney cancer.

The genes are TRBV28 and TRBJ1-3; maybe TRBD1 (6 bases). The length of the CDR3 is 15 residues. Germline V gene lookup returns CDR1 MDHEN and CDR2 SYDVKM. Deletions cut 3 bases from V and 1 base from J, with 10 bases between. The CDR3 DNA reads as TGTGCCAGCAGTTTGGGGGGGCCGTCTGGAAACACCATATATTTT. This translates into CASSLGGPSGNTIYF.

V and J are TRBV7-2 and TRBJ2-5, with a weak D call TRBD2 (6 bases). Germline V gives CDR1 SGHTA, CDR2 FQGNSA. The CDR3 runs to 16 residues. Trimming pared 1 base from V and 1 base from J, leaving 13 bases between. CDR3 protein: CASSLGSLSGQETQYF. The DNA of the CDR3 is TGTGCCAGCAGCTTAGGTAGTCTTAGCGGCCAAGAGACCCAGTACTTC. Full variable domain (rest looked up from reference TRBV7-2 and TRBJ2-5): GAGVSQSPSNKVTEKGKDVELRCDPISGHTALYWYRQSLGQGLEFLIYFQGNSAPDKSGLPSDRFSAERTGGSVSTLTIQRTQQEDSAVYLCASSLGSLSGQETQYFGPGTRLLVL.

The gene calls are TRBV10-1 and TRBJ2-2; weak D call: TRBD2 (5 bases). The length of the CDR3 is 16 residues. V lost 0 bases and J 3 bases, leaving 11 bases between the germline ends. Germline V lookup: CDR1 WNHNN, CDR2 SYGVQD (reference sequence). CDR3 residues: CASSESKSGYTGELFF. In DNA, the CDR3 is TGCGCCAGCAGTGAGTCGAAGTCGGGATACACCGGGGAGCTGTTTTTT.

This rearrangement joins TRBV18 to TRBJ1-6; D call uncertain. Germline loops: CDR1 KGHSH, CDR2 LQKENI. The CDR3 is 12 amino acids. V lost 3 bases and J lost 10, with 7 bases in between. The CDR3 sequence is CASSPPLSPLHF. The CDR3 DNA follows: TGTGCCAGCTCACCCCCTCTGTCACCCCTCCACTTT.

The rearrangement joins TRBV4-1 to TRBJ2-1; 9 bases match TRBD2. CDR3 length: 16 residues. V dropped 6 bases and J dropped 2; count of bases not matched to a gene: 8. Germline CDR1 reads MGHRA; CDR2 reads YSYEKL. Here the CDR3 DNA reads TGCGCCAGCAGTTCCACCCGGACTAGCGCCTACAATGAGCAGTTCTTC. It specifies CASSSTRTSAYNEQFF.

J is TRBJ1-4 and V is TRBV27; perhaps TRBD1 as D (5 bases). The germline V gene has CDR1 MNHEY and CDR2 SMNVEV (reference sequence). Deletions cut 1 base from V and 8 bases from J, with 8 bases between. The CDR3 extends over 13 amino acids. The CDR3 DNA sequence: TGTGCCAGCAGTTTATGGAAGGGGGAAAAACTGTTTTTT. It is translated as CASSLWKGEKLFF.

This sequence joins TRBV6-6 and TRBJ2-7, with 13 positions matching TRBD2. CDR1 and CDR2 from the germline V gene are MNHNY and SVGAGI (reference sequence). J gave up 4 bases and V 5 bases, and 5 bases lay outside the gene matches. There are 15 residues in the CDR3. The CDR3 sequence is CASSPLAGGPYEQYF. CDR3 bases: TGTGCCAGCAGTCCACTAGCGGGAGGGCCTTACGAGCAGTACTTC.

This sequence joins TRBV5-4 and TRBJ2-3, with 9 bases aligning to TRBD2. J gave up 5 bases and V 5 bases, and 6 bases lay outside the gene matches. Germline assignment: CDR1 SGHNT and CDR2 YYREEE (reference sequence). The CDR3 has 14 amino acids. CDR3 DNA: TGTGCCAGCAGTAGTAGCGGGAGTAGAGATACGCAGTATTTT. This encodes CASSSSGSRDTQYF.

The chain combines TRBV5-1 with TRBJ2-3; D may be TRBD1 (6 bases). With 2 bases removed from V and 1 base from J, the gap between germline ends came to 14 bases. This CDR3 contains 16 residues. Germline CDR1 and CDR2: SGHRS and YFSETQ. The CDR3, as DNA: TGCGCCAGCAGCTTTCAGGACAGCGGTCGCACAGATACGCAGTATTTT. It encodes CASSFQDSGRTDTQYF.

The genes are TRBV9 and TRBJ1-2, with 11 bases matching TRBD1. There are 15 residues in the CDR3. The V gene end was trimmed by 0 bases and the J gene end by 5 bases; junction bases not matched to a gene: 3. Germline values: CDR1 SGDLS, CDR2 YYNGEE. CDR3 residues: CASSVGTGGAYGYTF. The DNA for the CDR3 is TGTGCCAGCAGCGTAGGGACAGGGGGCGCTTATGGCTACACCTTC.

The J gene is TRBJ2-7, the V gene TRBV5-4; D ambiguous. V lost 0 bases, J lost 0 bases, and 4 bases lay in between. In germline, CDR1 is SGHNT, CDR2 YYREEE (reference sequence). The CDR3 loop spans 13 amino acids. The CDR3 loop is CASSLGSSYEQYF. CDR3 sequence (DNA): TGTGCCAGCAGCTTGGGGAGCTCCTACGAGCAGTACTTC. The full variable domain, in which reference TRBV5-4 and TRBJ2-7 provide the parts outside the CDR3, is ETGVTQSPTHLIKTRGQQVTLRCSSQSGHNTVSWYQQALGQGPQFIFQYYREEENGRGNFPPRFSGLQFPNYSSELNVNALELDDSALYLCASSLGSSYEQYFGPGTRLTVT.

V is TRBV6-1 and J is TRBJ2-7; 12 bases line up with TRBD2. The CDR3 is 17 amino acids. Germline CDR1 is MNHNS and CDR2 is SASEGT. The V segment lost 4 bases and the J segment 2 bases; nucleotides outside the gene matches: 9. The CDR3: CASSGRGLAGYTYEQYF. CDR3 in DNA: TGTGCCAGCAGTGGAAGGGGACTAGCGGGCTATACCTACGAGCAGTACTTC.

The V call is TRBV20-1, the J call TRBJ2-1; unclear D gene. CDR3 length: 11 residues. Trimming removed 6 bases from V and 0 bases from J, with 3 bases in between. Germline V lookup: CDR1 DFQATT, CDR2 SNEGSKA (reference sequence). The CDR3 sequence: CSADSYNEQFF. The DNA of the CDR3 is TGCAGTGCCGACTCCTACAATGAGCAGTTCTTC.

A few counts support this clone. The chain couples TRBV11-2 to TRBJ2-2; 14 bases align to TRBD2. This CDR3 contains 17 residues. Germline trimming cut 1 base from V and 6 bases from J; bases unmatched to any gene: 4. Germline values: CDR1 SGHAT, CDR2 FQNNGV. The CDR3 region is CASSLARTSGRSGELFF. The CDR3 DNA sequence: TGTGCCAGCAGCTTAGCCCGGACTAGCGGGAGGTCCGGGGAGCTGTTTTTT.

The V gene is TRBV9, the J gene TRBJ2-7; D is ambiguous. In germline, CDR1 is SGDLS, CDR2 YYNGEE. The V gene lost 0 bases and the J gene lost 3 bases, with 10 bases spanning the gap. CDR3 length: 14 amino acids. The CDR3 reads CASSVGLRDYEQYF. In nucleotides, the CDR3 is TGTGCCAGCAGCGTAGGCTTAAGGGACTACGAGCAGTACTTC.

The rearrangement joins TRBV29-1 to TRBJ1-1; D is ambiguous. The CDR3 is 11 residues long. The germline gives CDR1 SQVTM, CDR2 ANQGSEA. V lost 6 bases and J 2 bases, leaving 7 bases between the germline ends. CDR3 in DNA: TGCAGCGTAGACGGTAACACTGAAGCTTTCTTT. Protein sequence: CSVDGNTEAFF.

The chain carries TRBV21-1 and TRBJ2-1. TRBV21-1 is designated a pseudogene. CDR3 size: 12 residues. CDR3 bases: TGTGCCAGCAGCACGGACTACAATGAGCAGTTCTTC. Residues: CASSTDYNEQFF.

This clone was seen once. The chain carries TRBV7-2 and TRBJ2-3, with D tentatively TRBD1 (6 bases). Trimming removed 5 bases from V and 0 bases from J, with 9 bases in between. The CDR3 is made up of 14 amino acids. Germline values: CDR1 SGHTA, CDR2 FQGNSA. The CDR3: CASSLDRSTDTQYF. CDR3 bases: TGTGCCAGCAGCCTGGACAGAAGCACAGATACGCAGTATTTT.

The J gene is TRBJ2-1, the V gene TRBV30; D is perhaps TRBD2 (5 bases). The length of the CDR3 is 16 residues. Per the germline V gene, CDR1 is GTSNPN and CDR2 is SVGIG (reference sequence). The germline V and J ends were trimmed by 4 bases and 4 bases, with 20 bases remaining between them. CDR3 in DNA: TGTGCCTGGACCGCCGGGGTGGCCGCAGTATACAATGAGCAGTTCTTC. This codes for CAWTAGVAAVYNEQFF.

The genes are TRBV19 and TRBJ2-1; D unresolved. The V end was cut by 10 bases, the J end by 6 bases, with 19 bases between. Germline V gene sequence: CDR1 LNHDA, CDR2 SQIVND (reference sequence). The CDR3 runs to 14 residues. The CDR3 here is CATRNYPQTNEQFF. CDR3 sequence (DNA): TGTGCCACTCGGAATTACCCCCAGACCAATGAGCAGTTCTTC.

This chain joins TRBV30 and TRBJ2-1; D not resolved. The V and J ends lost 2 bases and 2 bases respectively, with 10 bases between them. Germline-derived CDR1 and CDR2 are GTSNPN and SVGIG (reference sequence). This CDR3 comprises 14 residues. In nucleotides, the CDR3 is TGTGCCTGGAGTCTCCTAGGGACCTACAATGAGCAGTTCTTC. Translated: CAWSLLGTYNEQFF. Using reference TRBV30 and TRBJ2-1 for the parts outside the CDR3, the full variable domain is SQTIHQWPATLVQPVGSPLSLECTVEGTSNPNLYWYRQAAGRGLQLLFYSVGIGQISSEVPQNLSASRPQDRQFILSSKKLLLSDSGFYLCAWSLLGTYNEQFFGPGTRLTVL.

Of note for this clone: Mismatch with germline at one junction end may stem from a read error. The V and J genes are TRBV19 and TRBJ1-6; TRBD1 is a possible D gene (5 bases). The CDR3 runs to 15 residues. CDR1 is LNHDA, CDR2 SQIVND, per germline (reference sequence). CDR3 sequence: CASRMGGLYDSPLHF. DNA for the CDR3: TGTGCCAGTAGGATGGGGGGTCTCTATGATTCACCCCTCCACTTT.

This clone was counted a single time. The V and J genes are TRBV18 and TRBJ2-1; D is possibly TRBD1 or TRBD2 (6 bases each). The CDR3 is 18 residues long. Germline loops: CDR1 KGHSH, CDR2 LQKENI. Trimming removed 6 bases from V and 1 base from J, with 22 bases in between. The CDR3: CASSPRDITSSSYNEQFF. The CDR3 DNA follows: TGTGCCAGCTCTCCTCGGGACATTACTAGCAGTTCCTACAATGAGCAGTTCTTC.

The CDR3 DNA reads as TGTGCCAGCAGCCTTACTAGCTCGCAGTTCTTC. Its translation: CASSLTSSQFF. The V call is TRBV11-2, the J call TRBJ2-1, with D possibly TRBD2 on 6 matching bases. The CDR3 runs 11 residues. Germline V CDR1 and CDR2: SGHAT, FQNNGV. V was cut by 5 bases and J by 12 bases, with 11 bases left in between.

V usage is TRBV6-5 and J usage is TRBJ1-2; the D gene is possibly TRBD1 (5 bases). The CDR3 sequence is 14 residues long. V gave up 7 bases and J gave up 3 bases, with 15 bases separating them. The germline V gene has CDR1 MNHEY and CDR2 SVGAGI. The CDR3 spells CASTPKWDDYGYTF. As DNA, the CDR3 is TGTGCCAGCACCCCGAAGTGGGACGACTATGGCTACACCTTC.

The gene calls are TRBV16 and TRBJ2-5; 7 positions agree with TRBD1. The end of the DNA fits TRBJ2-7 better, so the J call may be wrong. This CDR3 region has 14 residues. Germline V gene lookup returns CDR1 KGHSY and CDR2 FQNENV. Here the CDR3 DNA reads TGTGCCAGCTCCCCCGGGGACAGTTCCTACGAGCAGTACTTC. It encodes CASSPGDSSYEQYF.